This T cell receptor beta chain was captured by sequencing in a study of Ad26.COV2.S vaccination and SARS-CoV-2 variants. Turning to the study itself: Donor was one of the participants in the Ad26.COV2.S arm of the COV1001 trial. General observations from the study: Following vaccination, spike-specific CD8+ and CD4+ T cell responses reportedly exhibited substantial breadth.

Produced via immunoSEQ multiplex PCR; TCRdb's table is partial and in-frame only. The sample carries around 350,000 clones, roughly 81% recorded once. The germline V gene encodes CDR1 LGHNA and CDR2 YSLEER. The CDR3 covers 16 residues. V lost 3 bases, J lost 5 bases, and 6 bases stayed unmatched. This clone was seen more than once but under ten times. Its antigen is unidentified. Treatment in this sample: some 19 received Ad26.COV2.S at low or high dose, single or two shots; roughly five received placebo; per-sample allocation not given. The samples were gathered on day 63 after the first injection of vaccine or placebo.

The source material was peripheral blood, sampled in a trial of Ad26.COV2.S vaccine versus placebo. V and J are TRBV4-3 and TRBJ2-2; 10 bases map to TRBD1. This TCR was sampled from a person between 18 and 60 years old who received the Ad26.COV2.S COVID-19 vaccine or a placebo. The CDR3 reads CASSQGTGVYTGELFF. In DNA, the CDR3 is TGCGCCAGCAGCCAGGGGACAGGGGTTTATACCGGGGAGCTGTTTTTT.